The 32 T cell receptor beta chains below all came from one sample that was sequenced in a study of OX40 agonist ivuxolimab in advanced cancers. TCRdb's table, derived via immunoSEQ multiplex PCR, lists solely in-frame clones and lacks some. In the table there are 60,000 to 75,000 clones, about 83% of which are singletons. The sequencing here drew on CD4+ or CD8+ T cells sorted from blood, taken in a trial of the OX40 agonist ivuxolimab. These receptors were obtained from an adult with an advanced solid tumor such as melanoma, head and neck, liver or kidney cancer.

DNA of the CDR3: TGTGCCAGCAGCTTAGGTAGGGCCTCCTACAATGAGCAGTTCTTC. Translating it yields CASSLGRASYNEQFF. The chain combines TRBV11-2 with TRBJ2-1; no definite D call. Germline V gene data show CDR1 as SGHAT and CDR2 as FQNNGV. CDR3 size: 15 residues. The ends were cut back, 1 base at V and 0 bases at J, with 7 bases in the middle.

This sequence joins TRBV18 and TRBJ1-6; 8 bases are shared with TRBD1. Germline CDR1 reads KGHSH; CDR2 reads LQKENI. The V and J ends lost 4 bases and 8 bases, in that order; junction bases with no gene match: 7. The CDR3 totals 15 residues. Here the CDR3 reads CASSQWTGRDSPLHF. The CDR3 DNA sequence: TGTGCCAGCTCACAATGGACAGGGAGGGATTCACCCCTCCACTTT. The variable domain in full, with the rest retrieved from reference TRBV18 and TRBJ1-6, is NAGVMQNPRHLVRRRGQEARLRCSPMKGHSHVYWYRQLPEEGLKFMVYLQKENIIDESGMPKERFSAEFPKEGPSILRIQQVVRGDSAAYFCASSQWTGRDSPLHFGNGTRLTVT.

The chain carries TRBV5-5 and TRBJ1-2; no definite D call. The germline V and J ends were trimmed by 4 bases and 2 bases, with 3 bases remaining between them. This CDR3 region has 11 residues. The V gene's germline CDR1 is SGHKS and CDR2 YYEKEE (reference sequence). The CDR3 region is CASSQNYGYTF. In DNA form, the CDR3 reads TGTGCCAGCAGCCAAAACTATGGCTACACCTTC.

This sequence joins TRBV5-1 and TRBJ2-3; 10 positions agree with TRBD2. Trimming took 0 bases from V and 1 from J; bases not matched to a gene: 8. Germline V CDR1 and CDR2: SGHRS, YFSETQ. This CDR3 is 18 amino acids long. CDR3 region: CASSLGSSGGLGTDTQYF. In DNA form, the CDR3 reads TGCGCCAGCAGCTTGGGGTCTAGCGGGGGACTGGGCACAGATACGCAGTATTTT. The variable domain in full, completed from reference TRBV5-1 and TRBJ2-3, reads KAGVTQTPRYLIKTRGQQVTLSCSPISGHRSVSWYQQTPGQGLQFLFEYFSETQRNKGNFPGRFSGRQFSNSRSEMNVSTLELGDSALYLCASSLGSSGGLGTDTQYFGPGTRLTVL.

This clone was found once. The chain carries TRBV5-1 and TRBJ2-7; D not resolved. CDR1 is SGHRS and CDR2 is YFSETQ in the germline V gene. V was clipped by 4 bases and J by 3 bases, with 17 bases between them. The CDR3 sequence is 15 residues long. This CDR3 reads CASSPLKSSYYEQYF. The CDR3 nucleotides are TGCGCCAGCAGCCCCCTTAAAAGTAGTTACTACGAGCAGTACTTC.

The chain combines TRBV9 with TRBJ2-3; TRBD2 might be the D (5 bases). Trimming cost V 4 bases and J 1 base, with 13 bases left between them. The CDR3 contains 15 residues. Germline V gives CDR1 SGDLS, CDR2 YYNGEE. DNA for the CDR3: TGTGCCAGCAGCCCTCTAGCTGGGCGCACAGATACGCAGTATTTT. This sequence encodes CASSPLAGRTDTQYF.

This chain links TRBV6-4 with TRBJ2-3, with D tentatively TRBD2 (6 bases). Germline assignment: CDR1 MRHNA and CDR2 SNTAGT. Trimming took off 0 bases at V and 0 bases at J, with 7 bases between the two ends. This CDR3 spans 15 amino acids. CDR3 bases: TGTGCCAGCAGTGACTCGACTAGGAGCACAGATACGCAGTATTTT. It specifies CASSDSTRSTDTQYF.

A few counts support this clone. The J gene is TRBJ2-1, the V gene TRBV7-9, with a tentative D call TRBD1 (6 bases). V was trimmed by 1 base and J by 3 bases, leaving 10 bases between them. Germline V CDR1 and CDR2: SEHNR, FQNEAQ (reference sequence). This CDR3 spans 15 amino acids. As DNA, the CDR3 is TGTGCCAGCAGCTTAGTTTCAGGGGTCTACAATGAGCAGTTCTTC. This gives the protein CASSLVSGVYNEQFF.

This clone was seen only a few times. The chain joins TRBV7-2 to TRBJ2-4; tentatively, D is TRBD1 (6 bases). The CDR3 consists of 14 residues. Deletions cut 2 bases from V and 5 bases from J, with 10 bases between. Germline V gene sequence: CDR1 SGHTA, CDR2 FQGNSA. The CDR3 DNA reads as TGTGCCAGCAGCTTATGGGGGCGCGAAAACATTCAGTACTTC. It encodes CASSLWGRENIQYF.

This clone has more than one count but fewer than ten. The V call is TRBV2, the J call TRBJ1-2; possibly TRBD1 for D (5 bases). Per germline, CDR1 SNHLY and CDR2 FYNNEI. V was clipped by 7 bases and J by 7 bases, with 13 bases between them. The CDR3 spans 12 residues. CDR3 in DNA: TGTGCCAGCACCCCGGCAGGGTTTGGCTACACCTTC. This encodes CASTPAGFGYTF.

V usage is TRBV10-1 and J usage is TRBJ1-5, with D possibly TRBD1 on 6 matching bases. Trimming took off 6 bases at V and 5 bases at J, with 23 bases between the two ends. CDR1 and CDR2 from the germline V gene are WNHNN and SYGVQD (reference sequence). CDR3 length equals 17 residues. The chain's CDR3 is CASRYKRTESRYQPQHF. The CDR3 DNA sequence: TGCGCCAGCAGGTATAAAAGGACAGAAAGTAGATATCAGCCCCAGCATTTT.

J is TRBJ2-5 and V is TRBV6-5, with D unclear. The germline V gene has CDR1 MNHEY and CDR2 SVGAGI. The CDR3 loop spans 11 amino acids. V lost 6 bases to trimming and J lost 5 bases, with 7 bases between them. CDR3 residues: CASRVFETQYF. CDR3 sequence (DNA): TGTGCCAGCAGGGTCTTCGAGACCCAGTACTTC.

The genes are TRBV4-3 and TRBJ2-3, with 10 bases that match TRBD2. CDR3 length: 17 residues. V was clipped by 2 bases and J by 2 bases; unmatched bases: 7. CDR1 is LGHNA, CDR2 YSLEER, per germline. The CDR3 spells CASSQIASGSFTDTQYF. CDR3 nucleotide sequence: TGCGCCAGCAGCCAAATCGCTAGCGGGAGTTTCACAGATACGCAGTATTTT.

The chain couples TRBV5-5 to TRBJ2-4, with D possibly matching TRBD2 (6 bases). Looked up from germline, CDR1 is SGHKS and CDR2 is YYEKEE (reference sequence). V lost 7 bases and J 1 base, leaving 12 bases between the germline ends. The CDR3 spans 14 residues. The CDR3 here is CASGGGEAKNIQYF. CDR3 DNA sequence: TGTGCCAGCGGAGGAGGGGAGGCCAAAAACATTCAGTACTTC.

This clone was seen only a few times. The chain combines TRBV2 with TRBJ2-3; TRBD1 agrees at 9 bases. V lost 4 bases, J lost 0 bases, and 2 bases stayed unmatched. The CDR3 spans 15 residues. CDR1 is SNHLY, CDR2 FYNNEI, per germline. Here the CDR3 reads CASSGGQGSTDTQYF. DNA for the CDR3: TGTGCCAGCAGTGGGGGACAGGGTAGCACAGATACGCAGTATTTT.

V gene TRBV9 combines with J gene TRBJ2-5; either TRBD1 or TRBD2 may fit D (6 bases each). The CDR3 is 12 residues long. Trimming removed 5 bases from V and 5 bases from J, with 10 bases in between. Germline CDR1 SGDLS, CDR2 YYNGEE. The CDR3 sequence: CASSSGGETQYF. The CDR3, as DNA: TGTGCCAGCAGTTCCGGGGGCGAGACCCAGTACTTC.

The rearrangement links TRBV5-6 to TRBJ2-3, with 8 nucleotides matching TRBD1. Germline CDR1 SGHDT, CDR2 YYEEEE. The CDR3 totals 14 residues. Trimming cost V 3 bases and J 3 bases; bases outside gene matches: 3. CDR3 nucleotides: TGTGCCAGCAGCTCTAGGACAGGGACAGATACGCAGTATTTT. Protein product: CASSSRTGTDTQYF.

The chain carries TRBV7-2 and TRBJ1-2; D is unclear. The V end lost 4 bases, the J end lost 8 bases, and 11 bases lay between the germline ends. The length of the CDR3 is 12 residues. Looked up from germline, CDR1 is SGHTA and CDR2 is FQGNSA. Written as DNA, the CDR3 is TGTGCCAGCAGCTCCCAAGGAGGCGGCTACACCTTC. Translated: CASSSQGGGYTF.

The J gene is TRBJ2-3, the V gene TRBV13; D unclear. The CDR3 runs to 14 residues. The V gene lost 0 bases and the J gene lost 1 base, with 5 bases spanning the gap. Per germline, CDR1 PRHDT and CDR2 FYEKMQ (reference sequence). The CDR3 nucleotides are TGTGCCAGCAGCTTAGGACGGGGCACAGATACGCAGTATTTT. Protein: CASSLGRGTDTQYF.

This clone was counted a few times. The J gene is TRBJ1-5, the V gene TRBV21-1. TRBV21-1 is designated a pseudogene. This CDR3 is 20 amino acids long. CDR3 amino acids: CASSKAFPWAKPRGNQPQHF. The CDR3, as DNA: TGTGCCAGCAGCAAAGCCTTCCCCTGGGCCAAACCCCGGGGCAATCAGCCCCAGCATTTT.

The chain is built from TRBV5-1 and TRBJ1-1, with a possible D match to TRBD1 (5 bases). Germline CDR1 reads SGHRS; CDR2 reads YFSETQ. The CDR3 has 14 amino acids. The ends were cut back, 0 bases at V and 0 bases at J, with 6 bases in the middle. Here the CDR3 reads CASSLGQMNTEAFF. CDR3 coding DNA: TGCGCCAGCAGCTTGGGACAGATGAACACTGAAGCTTTCTTT.

V and J are TRBV7-2 and TRBJ2-1; tentatively, D is TRBD1 (6 bases). V was pared by 0 bases and J by 8 bases, with 17 bases between. CDR3 length: 16 amino acids. Per germline, CDR1 SGHTA and CDR2 FQGNSA. CDR3 loop: CASSLASRGASDEQFF. The CDR3 bases are TGTGCCAGCAGCTTAGCTTCCAGGGGCGCCTCTGATGAGCAGTTCTTC.

This chain joins TRBV10-3 and TRBJ2-7, with 7 bases identical to TRBD1. The V segment lost 0 bases and the J segment 3 bases; nucleotides outside the gene matches: 5. In germline, CDR1 is ENHRY, CDR2 SYGVKD. The CDR3 is made up of 15 amino acids. The CDR3 reads CAISESVQGNYEQYF. CDR3 DNA sequence: TGTGCCATCAGTGAGTCGGTACAGGGGAACTACGAGCAGTACTTC.

The chain links TRBV19 to TRBJ2-7, with 9 bases that match TRBD2. CDR1 and CDR2 from the germline V gene are LNHDA and SQIVND (reference sequence). CDR3 length equals 14 residues. V lost 5 bases and J lost 3; bases outside the gene matches: 5. CDR3 sequence: CASSPSGTDYEQYF. CDR3 bases: TGTGCCAGTAGTCCTAGCGGGACCGACTACGAGCAGTACTTC.

The chain joins TRBV9 to TRBJ2-2; the D is unclear. From germline, CDR1 is SGDLS and CDR2 YYNGEE. Deletions cut 2 bases from V and 6 bases from J, with 8 bases between. There are 13 residues in the CDR3. CDR3 DNA: TGTGCCAGCAGCGTGGATGGGCCCGGGGAGCTGTTTTTT. Residues: CASSVDGPGELFF.

This rearrangement joins TRBV15 to TRBJ1-2; D ambiguous. The germline CDR1 and CDR2 sequences are LNHNV and YYDKDF (reference sequence). With 0 bases removed from V and 1 base from J, the gap between germline ends came to 15 bases. This CDR3 comprises 17 residues. The CDR3 DNA is TGTGCCACCAGCAGAGATAAAAGGAGGACGGATAACTATGGCTACACCTTC. Encoded protein: CATSRDKRRTDNYGYTF.

The chain combines TRBV15 with TRBJ1-2; D remains unclear. There are 14 residues in the CDR3. The germline V gene encodes CDR1 LNHNV and CDR2 YYDKDF (reference sequence). Trimming shortened V by 0 bases and J by 3 bases, and 8 bases separated the two germline ends. CDR3 nucleotide sequence: TGTGCCACCAGCAGAGATGGTTCGTACTATGGCTACACCTTC. Amino acids: CATSRDGSYYGYTF.

Here the CDR3 DNA reads TGTGCCAGCAGCTTAGGGAGGGGCCACACCGGGGAGCTGTTTTTT. It is translated as CASSLGRGHTGELFF. J is TRBJ2-2 and V is TRBV7-3, with 7 bases that match TRBD2. The CDR3 is made up of 15 amino acids. CDR1 SGHTA and CDR2 FQGTGA come from the germline V gene. Unmatched junction bases numbered 3, after V lost 2 bases and J lost 3 bases. Full variable domain (missing parts from reference TRBV7-3 and TRBJ2-2): GAGVSQTPSNKVTEKGKYVELRCDPISGHTALYWYRQSLGQGPEFLIYFQGTGAADDSGLPNDRFFAVRPEGSVSTLKIQRTERGDSAVYLCASSLGRGHTGELFFGEGSRLTVL.

This clone was seen more than once but under ten times. V usage is TRBV27 and J usage is TRBJ1-2; 12 nucleotides agree with TRBD1. This CDR3 has 18 residues. J lost 7 bases, V lost 2 bases, and 14 bases had no gene match. In germline, CDR1 is MNHEY, CDR2 SMNVEV (reference sequence). The CDR3 protein is CASSLTWDRGREFGGYTF. Written as DNA, the CDR3 is TGTGCCAGCAGTTTAACCTGGGACAGGGGGCGCGAATTCGGTGGCTACACCTTC.

The chain couples TRBV19 to TRBJ1-6; 11 nucleotides align to TRBD1. The CDR3 spans 14 residues. The germline V gene encodes CDR1 LNHDA and CDR2 SQIVND (reference sequence). Losses at the gene ends were 5 bases for V and 10 bases for J; bases not matched to a gene: 4. The DNA of the CDR3 is TGTGCCAGTAGTGTCGGACAGGGGGCCTCACCCCTCCACTTT. This codes for CASSVGQGASPLHF.

This clone was seen once. The chain has TRBV13 and TRBJ2-7; 7 bases match TRBD1. The CDR3 length is 14 residues. V shed 5 bases and J 6 bases; nucleotides not matched to a gene: 10. In germline, CDR1 is PRHDT, CDR2 FYEKMQ (reference sequence). DNA for the CDR3: TGTGCCAGCAGCCTTGACAGGGCAATAACCGAGCAGTACTTC. Protein product: CASSLDRAITEQYF.

Comment on this clone: At one end the junction does not follow the germline gene, possibly because of a read error. The chain is built from TRBV7-7 and TRBJ2-2, with a possible D match to TRBD1 (5 bases). This CDR3 has 18 residues. In germline, CDR1 is SSHAT, CDR2 FNYEAQ (reference sequence). The CDR3 bases are TGTGCTAGCAGCTCCCGGAATACGATCTTGGGGCCCACCGGGGAGCTGTTTTTT. Translation: CASSSRNTILGPTGELFF.